The clone carrying this T cell receptor (beta chain) was seen ten or more times. The antigen is undetermined. Germline CDR1 reads SEHNR; CDR2 reads FQNEAQ (reference sequence). The CDR3 is made up of 15 amino acids. V lost 6 bases to trimming and J lost 6 bases, with 20 bases between them. These data originate in a study of T-cell memory formation after mild COVID-19. Study in general: In these data, TCR clusters were largely donor specific. Regarding the study as a whole: Nothing showed for sure that second-wave clones peaking on day 37 were SARS-CoV-2 specific. CM and EM subsets held most contracting CD4+ clones; EMRA held CD8+ ones.

5'RACE primed at constant segments yielded TCR alpha and TCR beta cDNA libraries bearing sample barcodes and UMIs. TCRdb itself ran the 5' RACE reads through MiXCR, one entry per CDR3 protein. The repertoire includes approximately 250,000 distinct CDR3 sequences, about a sixth of them detected once, and around a fifth sits in the top ten. The clonotype originates from a man between 18 and 29 years old who had mild COVID-19 (a few samples of this study predate the infection). Cell type and time point are not known. The chain has TRBV7-9 and TRBJ1-1; maybe TRBD1 (6 bases). The specimen was PBMCs or a T cell subset sorted from them (not recorded which). CDR3 nucleotides: TGTGCCAGCAGTCTAAGGGGGGGAAGGAGCTCTGAAGCTTTCTTT. This sequence encodes CASSLRGGRSSEAFF.